Below, 27 T cell receptor beta chains from the same sample are listed, as sequenced in a study of T cell responses to AZD1222 COVID-19 vaccine. Assay used: immunoSEQ multiplex PCR; TCRdb lists only in-frame clones, some missing. The sample holds about 130,000 clones; 80% to 90% are singletons and the top ten take about 9.5%. The sample consisted of peripheral blood, taken 28 days after the second AZD1222 dose. These receptors all come from an adult who received the AZD1222 COVID-19 vaccine.

The chain uses TRBV24-1 and TRBJ2-1; 8 positions match TRBD1. Germline assignment: CDR1 KGHDR and CDR2 SFDVKD. This CDR3 has 12 residues. V dropped 9 bases and J dropped 6; count of bases not matched to a gene: 3. CDR3 sequence: CATQGAGNEQFF. For the CDR3, the DNA is TGTGCCACCCAGGGGGCAGGCAATGAGCAGTTCTTC.

The gene calls are TRBV12-3 or TRBV12-4 and TRBJ2-1; the D gene is possibly TRBD2 (5 bases). This CDR3 spans 11 amino acids. V was clipped by 5 bases and J by 8 bases, with 7 bases between them. The CDR3 loop reads CASSRGDEQFF. CDR3 nucleotide sequence: TGTGCCAGCAGTCGGGGTGATGAGCAGTTCTTC.

The V gene is TRBV9, the J gene TRBJ1-1; unclear D gene. The CDR3 length is 14 residues. The germline gives CDR1 SGDLS, CDR2 YYNGEE. The ends were cut back, 0 bases at V and 6 bases at J, with 12 bases in the middle. CDR3: CASSVGVDGAEAFF. CDR3 coding DNA: TGTGCCAGCAGCGTAGGGGTGGATGGCGCTGAAGCTTTCTTT.

The chain couples TRBV6-1 to TRBJ1-2; D is uncertain. Trimming took 3 bases from V and 6 from J, leaving 14 bases between them. Germline CDR1 reads MNHNS; CDR2 reads SASEGT. This CDR3 is 14 amino acids long. The chain's CDR3 is CASSESQARHGYTF. CDR3 DNA sequence: TGTGCCAGCAGTGAGTCGCAGGCCCGGCATGGCTACACCTTC.

The chain is built from TRBV19 and TRBJ1-5, with D maybe TRBD1 (5 bases). The V and J ends lost 5 bases and 5 bases respectively, with 19 bases between them. Germline CDR1 and CDR2: LNHDA and SQIVND (reference sequence). The CDR3 has 16 amino acids. The CDR3 nucleotides are TGTGCCAGTAGTCCAGGGACGAGCAAACGTGATCAGCCCCAGCATTTT. It translates to CASSPGTSKRDQPQHF.

The chain links TRBV5-8 to TRBJ2-5, with D tentatively TRBD2 (5 bases). Looked up from germline, CDR1 is SGHTS and CDR2 is YDEGEE. V lost 4 bases to trimming and J lost 6 bases, with 19 bases between them. This CDR3 is 15 amino acids long. CDR3 protein: CASSPEVSSVKTQYF. Written as DNA, the CDR3 is TGTGCCAGCAGCCCGGAGGTTTCCTCTGTAAAGACCCAGTACTTC.

The sample holds a few counts of this clone. The V call is TRBV7-2, the J call TRBJ1-4; a possible D gene is TRBD1 (6 bases). V was pared by 5 bases and J by 2 bases, with 9 bases between. This CDR3 region has 14 residues. Germline CDR1 reads SGHTA; CDR2 reads FQGNSA. This chain's CDR3 is CASSPGHTNEKLFF. DNA of the CDR3: TGTGCCAGCAGCCCGGGACACACTAATGAAAAACTGTTTTTT. The full variable domain, rest sourced from reference TRBV7-2 and TRBJ1-4, is GAGVSQSPSNKVTEKGKDVELRCDPISGHTALYWYRQSLGQGLEFLIYFQGNSAPDKSGLPSDRFSAERTGGSVSTLTIQRTQQEDSAVYLCASSPGHTNEKLFFGSGTQLSVL.

V usage is TRBV18 and J usage is TRBJ1-2; weak D call: TRBD1 (6 bases). The CDR3 covers 13 residues. Germline V gene sequence: CDR1 KGHSH, CDR2 LQKENI. Deletions cut 4 bases from V and 4 bases from J, with 10 bases between. For the CDR3, the DNA is TGTGCCAGCTCACTGGACAGTATCTATGGCTACACCTTC. Its translation: CASSLDSIYGYTF.

This chain joins TRBV6-1 and TRBJ1-2, with D unresolved. The CDR3 is 12 amino acids. The V and J ends lost 0 bases and 4 bases respectively, with 3 bases between them. CDR1 MNHNS and CDR2 SASEGT come from the germline V gene. In nucleotides, the CDR3 is TGTGCCAGCAGTGAAGCGTCCTATGGCTACACCTTC. Its protein product is CASSEASYGYTF.

The V gene is TRBV2, the J gene TRBJ1-1; D possibly corresponds to TRBD1 (5 bases). This CDR3 comprises 12 residues. V was cut by 11 bases and J by 1 base, with 11 bases left in between. Germline assignment: CDR1 SNHLY and CDR2 FYNNEI. The CDR3 loop is CAGGVTNTEAFF. The CDR3 region has the DNA TGTGCCGGAGGGGTCACGAACACTGAAGCTTTCTTT. Using reference TRBV2 and TRBJ1-1 for the parts outside the CDR3, the full variable domain is EPEVTQTPSHQVTQMGQEVILRCVPISNHLYFYWYRQILGQKVEFLVSFYNNEISEKSEIFDDQFSVERPDGSNFTLKIRSTKLEDSAMYFCAGGVTNTEAFFGQGTRLTVV.

The chain couples TRBV15 to TRBJ2-2; 10 positions agree with TRBD1. There are 15 residues in the CDR3. From germline, CDR1 is LNHNV and CDR2 YYDKDF (reference sequence). DNA of the CDR3: TGTGCTTCTCACTCCGGGACAGGGGCCACCGGGGAGCTGTTTTTT. Translating it yields CASHSGTGATGELFF.

The V and J genes are TRBV29-1 and TRBJ2-2; possible D gene TRBD2, 7 bases. Germline CDR1 is SQVTM and CDR2 is ANQGSEA. V was shortened by 7 bases and J by 0 bases, with 12 bases between the two germline ends. The CDR3 consists of 14 residues. CDR3 in amino acids: CSAEGGANTGELFF. CDR3 bases: TGCAGCGCCGAAGGGGGGGCGAACACCGGGGAGCTGTTTTTT.

The chain links TRBV19 to TRBJ1-2; D uncertain. V was trimmed by 5 bases and J by 7 bases, leaving 8 bases between them. Germline CDR1 and CDR2: LNHDA and SQIVND (reference sequence). The CDR3 covers 11 residues. The CDR3 DNA sequence: TGTGCCAGTAGTCTGCTTGGTGGCTACACCTTC. Protein: CASSLLGGYTF.

The chain recombines TRBV27 with TRBJ1-1; D unclear. CDR3 length: 14 residues. Trimming cost V 1 base and J 4 bases, with 10 bases left between them. From germline, CDR1 is MNHEY and CDR2 SMNVEV (reference sequence). The chain's CDR3 is CASSLYGRGTEAFF. CDR3 in DNA: TGTGCCAGCAGTTTATATGGCAGAGGCACTGAAGCTTTCTTT.

This rearrangement joins TRBV2 to TRBJ1-5, with D possibly being TRBD1 (6 bases). In germline, CDR1 is SNHLY, CDR2 FYNNEI. Between the trimmed V and J ends, which lost 8 bases and 1 base, there was a span of 9 bases. The length of the CDR3 is 13 residues. CDR3 in DNA: TGTGCCAGCCACGGACAGAGCAATCAGCCCCAGCATTTT. Protein: CASHGQSNQPQHF.

The CDR3 region has the DNA TGTGCCAGTAGTACCCCGGGCCGCCGGCTCGAGCAGTACTTC. This translates into CASSTPGRRLEQYF. This rearrangement joins TRBV19 to TRBJ2-7; no reliable D call. Trimming shortened V by 4 bases and J by 6 bases, and 16 bases separated the two germline ends. The CDR3 runs to 14 residues. Germline assignment: CDR1 LNHDA and CDR2 SQIVND (reference sequence).

The chain employs TRBV7-2 and TRBJ1-1; D is possibly TRBD1 (5 bases). Trimming removed 5 bases at V and 4 bases at J, with 14 bases between. CDR3 size: 14 residues. Germline V gene lookup returns CDR1 SGHTA and CDR2 FQGNSA. The CDR3 loop is CASSLQGSSTEAFF. As DNA, the CDR3 is TGTGCCAGCAGCCTTCAGGGCTCGAGCACTGAAGCTTTCTTT.

The rearrangement joins TRBV19 to TRBJ2-7; 8 positions agree with TRBD1. V gave up 5 bases and J gave up 9 bases; unmatched junction bases: 9. This CDR3 contains 13 residues. CDR1 and CDR2 (germline): LNHDA, SQIVND (reference sequence). The CDR3: CASSLRDRPSQYF. CDR3 sequence (DNA): TGTGCCAGTAGTCTAAGGGACAGGCCATCGCAGTACTTC.

This clone was seen only once. The chain recombines TRBV7-6 with TRBJ1-2; 11 nucleotides match TRBD1. There are 15 residues in the CDR3. The germline gives CDR1 SGHVS, CDR2 FNYEAQ. Trimming took 5 bases from V and 4 from J; bases not matched to a gene: 6. The CDR3 loop is CASSLGTGGPYGYTF. The CDR3 DNA reads TGTGCCAGCAGCCTCGGGACAGGGGGTCCCTATGGCTACACCTTC.

The CDR3 DNA follows: TGTGCCAGCAGCAGACCCGGGAATAACTATGGCTACACCTTC. Its protein product is CASSRPGNNYGYTF. J is TRBJ1-2 and V is TRBV6-5; D gene unclear. The V end was cut by 6 bases, the J end by 1 base, with 12 bases between. Per the germline V gene, CDR1 is MNHEY and CDR2 is SVGAGI. The CDR3 is made up of 14 amino acids.

This rearrangement joins TRBV18 to TRBJ2-3, with D perhaps matching TRBD1 (6 bases). V lost 6 bases and J 5 bases, leaving 15 bases between the germline ends. CDR3 length equals 14 residues. In germline, CDR1 is KGHSH, CDR2 LQKENI. The CDR3 nucleotides read TGTGCCAGCTCCCCGACAGGTTTGGGAGATACGCAGTATTTT. This sequence encodes CASSPTGLGDTQYF.

V gene TRBV2 combines with J gene TRBJ1-5, with TRBD1 as a possible D gene (5 bases). The CDR3 is 14 residues long. CDR1 SNHLY and CDR2 FYNNEI come from the germline V gene. The V gene lost 0 bases and the J gene lost 9 bases, with 12 bases spanning the gap. The CDR3 region is CASSEAEGQRPQHF. The DNA for the CDR3 is TGTGCCAGCAGTGAAGCCGAAGGACAACGGCCCCAGCATTTT.

This chain's CDR3 is CASSYGGAGNEKLFF. CDR3 in DNA: TGTGCCAGCAGTTACGGGGGGGCAGGTAATGAAAAACTGTTTTTT. The V and J genes are TRBV6-5 and TRBJ1-4, with TRBD1 as a possible D gene (6 bases). Trimming stripped 2 bases from V and 4 bases from J, with 11 bases between. The CDR3 covers 15 residues. Germline V lookup: CDR1 MNHEY, CDR2 SVGAGI.

The chain employs TRBV5-1 and TRBJ2-7; D gene unclear. There are 13 residues in the CDR3. The germline V gene has CDR1 SGHRS and CDR2 YFSETQ. V was trimmed by 0 bases and J by 4 bases, leaving 8 bases between them. CDR3 amino acids: CASSLARTYEQYF. CDR3 nucleotide sequence: TGCGCCAGCAGCTTGGCCCGAACATACGAGCAGTACTTC.

The chain combines TRBV27 with TRBJ1-1; 7 bases are shared with TRBD1. The CDR3 is 16 amino acids. Trimming took 3 bases from V and 0 from J; bases not matched to a gene: 7. Germline V CDR1 and CDR2: MNHEY, SMNVEV (reference sequence). CDR3 DNA: TGTGCCAGCAGTTTCCTCCCTACAGGGGTGAACACTGAAGCTTTCTTT. Translating gives CASSFLPTGVNTEAFF.

The chain has TRBV7-8 and TRBJ2-7; a weak D match, TRBD2 (6 bases). V was cut by 4 bases and J by 3 bases, with 13 bases left in between. The CDR3 contains 14 residues. CDR1 and CDR2 (germline): SGHVS, FQNEAQ. CDR3 amino acids: CASSSLGGNYEQYF. The CDR3 DNA sequence: TGTGCCAGCAGCTCCCTCGGGGGAAACTACGAGCAGTACTTC.

The CDR3 spells CASSSPSRGRGTEAFF. CDR3 sequence (DNA): TGTGCCAGCAGCTCCCCGAGTCGGGGGAGAGGCACTGAAGCTTTCTTT. The chain employs TRBV7-9 and TRBJ1-1; possible D gene TRBD1, 5 bases. This CDR3 contains 16 residues. V lost 4 bases to trimming and J lost 4 bases, with 19 bases between them. Germline V lookup: CDR1 SEHNR, CDR2 FQNEAQ (reference sequence).